The sequence of this T cell receptor beta chain was determined in a study of CD8+ T cells in alopecia areata. General study findings and limits: Clonality in the scalp and expanded CD8+ clones ranked among the top 100 were significantly decreased by tofacitinib.

Treatment described: oral pan-JAK inhibitor, 5-10 mg twice daily. Note on this clone: Its antigen is unknown.

RNA extraction and reverse transcription yielded cDNA as sequencing template. Profiling relied on immunoSEQ multiplex PCR, and the TCRdb table lists in-frame clones only, not all of them. The data hold some 200,000 clones, with about 57% observed a single time. The material was CD4+ T cells sorted from blood, obtained at week 4, from a patient treated with tofacitinib. This receptor was obtained from a human donor with alopecia areata.

The chain's CDR3 is CASTPGADGELFF. As DNA, the CDR3 is TGCGCCAGCACCCCCGGGGCCGACGGGGAGCTGTTTTTT. The chain joins TRBV4-3 to TRBJ2-2; D may be TRBD1 or TRBD2 (5 bases each). Germline V gene sequence: CDR1 LGHNA, CDR2 YSLEER. CDR3 length: 13 amino acids. Trimming stripped 7 bases from V and 7 bases from J, with 13 bases between.